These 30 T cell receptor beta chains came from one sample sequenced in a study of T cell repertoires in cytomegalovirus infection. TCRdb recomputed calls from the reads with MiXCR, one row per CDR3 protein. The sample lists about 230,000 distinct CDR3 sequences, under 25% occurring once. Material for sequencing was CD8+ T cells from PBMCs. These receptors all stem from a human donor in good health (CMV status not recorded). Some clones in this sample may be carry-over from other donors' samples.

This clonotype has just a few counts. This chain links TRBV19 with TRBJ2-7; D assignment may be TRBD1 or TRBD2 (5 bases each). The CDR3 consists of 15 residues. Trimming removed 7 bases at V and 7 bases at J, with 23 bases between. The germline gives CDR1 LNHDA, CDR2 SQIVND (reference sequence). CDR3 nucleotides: TGTGCCAGTACCCCCGCGGGTTACAGGTCGGGTGAGCAGTACTTC. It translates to CASTPAGYRSGEQYF.

The DNA for the CDR3 is TGTGCCAGCAGTCGGTTCGGGCGAGGAGAGACCCAGTACTTC. Translating it yields CASSRFGRGETQYF. The chain is built from TRBV12-3 or TRBV12-4 and TRBJ2-5, with D uncertain. V was pared by 5 bases and J by 4 bases, with 14 bases between. The CDR3 has 14 amino acids.

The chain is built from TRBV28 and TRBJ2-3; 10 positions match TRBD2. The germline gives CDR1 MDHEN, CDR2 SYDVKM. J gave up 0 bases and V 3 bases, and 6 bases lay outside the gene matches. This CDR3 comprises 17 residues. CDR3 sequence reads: CASSLPSGGPSTDTQYF. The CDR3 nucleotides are TGTGCCAGCAGTTTGCCTAGCGGGGGACCCAGCACAGATACGCAGTATTTT.

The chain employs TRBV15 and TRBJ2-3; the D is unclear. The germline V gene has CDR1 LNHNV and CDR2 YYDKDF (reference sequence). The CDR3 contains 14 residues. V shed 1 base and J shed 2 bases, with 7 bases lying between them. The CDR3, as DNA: TGTGCCACCAGCAGAGTTGCCTACACAGATACGCAGTATTTT. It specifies CATSRVAYTDTQYF.

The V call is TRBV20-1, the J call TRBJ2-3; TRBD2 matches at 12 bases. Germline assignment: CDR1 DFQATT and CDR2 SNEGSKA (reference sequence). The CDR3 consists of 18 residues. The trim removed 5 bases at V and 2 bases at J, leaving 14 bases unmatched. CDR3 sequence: CSAPRLAGEASSTDTQYF. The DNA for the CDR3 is TGCAGTGCTCCCCGACTAGCGGGGGAAGCGAGTTCCACAGATACGCAGTATTTT.

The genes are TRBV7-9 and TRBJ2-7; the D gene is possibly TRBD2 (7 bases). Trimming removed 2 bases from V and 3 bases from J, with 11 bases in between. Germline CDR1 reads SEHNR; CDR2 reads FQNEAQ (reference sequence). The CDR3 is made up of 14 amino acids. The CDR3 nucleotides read TGTGCCAGCAGCTTATCAGGGGAGGGCTACGAGCAGTACTTC. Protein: CASSLSGEGYEQYF.

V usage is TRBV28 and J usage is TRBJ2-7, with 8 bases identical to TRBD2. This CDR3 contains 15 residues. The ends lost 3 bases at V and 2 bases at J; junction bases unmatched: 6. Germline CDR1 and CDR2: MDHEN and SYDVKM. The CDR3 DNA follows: TGTGCCAGCAGTTTCCGGGGGGGCACCGCCTACGAGCAGTACTTC. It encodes CASSFRGGTAYEQYF.

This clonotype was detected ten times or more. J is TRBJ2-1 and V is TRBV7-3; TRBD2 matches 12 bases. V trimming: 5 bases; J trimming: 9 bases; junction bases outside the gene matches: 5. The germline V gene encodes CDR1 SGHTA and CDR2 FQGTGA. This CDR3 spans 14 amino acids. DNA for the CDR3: TGTGCCAGCAGCCCGGGACTAGCGGGTAGTGAGCAGTTCTTC. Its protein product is CASSPGLAGSEQFF.

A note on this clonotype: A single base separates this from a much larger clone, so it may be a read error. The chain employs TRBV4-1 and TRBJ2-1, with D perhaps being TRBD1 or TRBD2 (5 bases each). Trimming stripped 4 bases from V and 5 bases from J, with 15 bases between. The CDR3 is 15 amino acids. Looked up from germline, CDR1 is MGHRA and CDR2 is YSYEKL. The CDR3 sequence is CASSRAQGEDNEQFF. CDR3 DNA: TGCGCCAGCAGCCGAGCTCAGGGAGAGGACAATGAGCAGTTCTTC.

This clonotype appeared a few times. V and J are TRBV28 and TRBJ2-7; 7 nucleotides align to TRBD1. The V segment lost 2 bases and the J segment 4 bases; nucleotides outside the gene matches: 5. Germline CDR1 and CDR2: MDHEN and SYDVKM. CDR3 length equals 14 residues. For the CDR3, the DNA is TGTGCCAGCAGTTTACCTACAGGGGAATACGAGCAGTACTTC. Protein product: CASSLPTGEYEQYF.

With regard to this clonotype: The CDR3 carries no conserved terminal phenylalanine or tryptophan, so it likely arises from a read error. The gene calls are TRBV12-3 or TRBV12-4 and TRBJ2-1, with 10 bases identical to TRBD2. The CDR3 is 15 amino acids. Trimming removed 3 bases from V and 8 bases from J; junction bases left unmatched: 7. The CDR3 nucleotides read TGTGCCAGCAGTTTGTTTCTAGCGGGGGTGGATGAGCAGTTCTCC. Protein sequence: CASSLFLAGVDEQFS.

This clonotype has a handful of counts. CDR3 region: CASSDSGVYNEQFF. CDR3 sequence (DNA): TGTGCCAGTAGTGATAGCGGGGTGTACAATGAGCAGTTCTTC. V usage is TRBV19 and J usage is TRBJ2-1; TRBD2 aligns across 8 bases. Trimming at V came to 5 bases and at J to 4 bases, leaving 4 bases not matched to a gene. The CDR3 extends over 14 amino acids. Per the germline V gene, CDR1 is LNHDA and CDR2 is SQIVND (reference sequence).

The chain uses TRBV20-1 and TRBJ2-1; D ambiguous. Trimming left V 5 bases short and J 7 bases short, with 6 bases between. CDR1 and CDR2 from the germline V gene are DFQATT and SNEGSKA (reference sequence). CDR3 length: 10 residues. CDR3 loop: CSAASNEQFF. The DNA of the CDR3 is TGCAGTGCTGCCTCTAATGAGCAGTTCTTC.

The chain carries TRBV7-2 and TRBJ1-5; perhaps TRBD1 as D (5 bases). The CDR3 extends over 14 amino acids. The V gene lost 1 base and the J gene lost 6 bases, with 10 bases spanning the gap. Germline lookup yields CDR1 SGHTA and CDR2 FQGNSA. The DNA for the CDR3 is TGTGCCAGCAGCTTAGACAGGAGAGGTCAGCCCCAGCATTTT. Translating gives CASSLDRRGQPQHF.

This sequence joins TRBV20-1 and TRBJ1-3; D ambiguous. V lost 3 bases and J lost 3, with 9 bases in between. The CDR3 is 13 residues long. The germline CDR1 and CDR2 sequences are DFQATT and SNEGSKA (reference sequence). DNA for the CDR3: TGCAGTGCTAGTGAGGCGGTTGGAAACACCATATATTTT. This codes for CSASEAVGNTIYF.

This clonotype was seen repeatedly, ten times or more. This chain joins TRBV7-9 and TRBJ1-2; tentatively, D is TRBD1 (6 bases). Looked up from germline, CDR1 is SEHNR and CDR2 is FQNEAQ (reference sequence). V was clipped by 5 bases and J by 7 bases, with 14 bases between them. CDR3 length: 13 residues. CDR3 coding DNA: TGTGCCAGCAGCGACCGGATACAGGGTGGCTACACCTTC. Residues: CASSDRIQGGYTF.

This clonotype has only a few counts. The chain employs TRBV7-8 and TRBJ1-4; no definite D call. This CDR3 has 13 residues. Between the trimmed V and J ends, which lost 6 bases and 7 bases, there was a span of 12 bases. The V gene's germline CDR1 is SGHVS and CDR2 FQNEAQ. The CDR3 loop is CASSRWTFEKLFF. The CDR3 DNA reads TGTGCCAGCAGTCGTTGGACGTTTGAAAAACTGTTTTTT.

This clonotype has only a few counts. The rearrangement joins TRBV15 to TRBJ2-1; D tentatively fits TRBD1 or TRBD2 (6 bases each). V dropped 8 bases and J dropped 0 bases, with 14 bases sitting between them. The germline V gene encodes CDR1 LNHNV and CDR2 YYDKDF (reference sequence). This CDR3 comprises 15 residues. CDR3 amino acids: CATAWGASSYNEQFF. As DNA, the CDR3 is TGTGCCACCGCCTGGGGGGCGAGCTCCTACAATGAGCAGTTCTTC.

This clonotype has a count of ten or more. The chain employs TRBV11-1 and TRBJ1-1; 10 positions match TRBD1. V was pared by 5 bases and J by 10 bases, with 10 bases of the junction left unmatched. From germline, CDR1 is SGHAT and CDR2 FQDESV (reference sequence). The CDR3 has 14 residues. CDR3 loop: CASSPEGTGVGAFF. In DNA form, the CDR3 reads TGTGCCAGCAGCCCAGAGGGGACAGGGGTAGGAGCTTTCTTT.

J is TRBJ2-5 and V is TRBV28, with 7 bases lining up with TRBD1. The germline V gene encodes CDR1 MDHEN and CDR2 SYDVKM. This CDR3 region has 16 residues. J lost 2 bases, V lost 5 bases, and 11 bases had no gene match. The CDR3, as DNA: TGTGCCAGCAGTCCACCTCACAGGGGAATACAAGAGACCCAGTACTTC. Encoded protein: CASSPPHRGIQETQYF.

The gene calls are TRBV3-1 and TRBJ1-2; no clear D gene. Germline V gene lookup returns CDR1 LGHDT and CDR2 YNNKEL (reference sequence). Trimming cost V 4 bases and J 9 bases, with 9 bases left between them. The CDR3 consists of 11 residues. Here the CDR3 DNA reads TGTGCCAGCAGCCGATTGGGGAGCTACACCTTC. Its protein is CASSRLGSYTF.

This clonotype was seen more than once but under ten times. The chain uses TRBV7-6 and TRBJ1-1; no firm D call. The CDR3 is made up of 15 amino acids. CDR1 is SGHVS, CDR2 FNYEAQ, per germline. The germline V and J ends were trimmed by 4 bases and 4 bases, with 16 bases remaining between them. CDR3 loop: CASSSANGWGTEAFF. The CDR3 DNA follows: TGTGCCAGCAGCTCCGCGAACGGATGGGGCACTGAAGCTTTCTTT.

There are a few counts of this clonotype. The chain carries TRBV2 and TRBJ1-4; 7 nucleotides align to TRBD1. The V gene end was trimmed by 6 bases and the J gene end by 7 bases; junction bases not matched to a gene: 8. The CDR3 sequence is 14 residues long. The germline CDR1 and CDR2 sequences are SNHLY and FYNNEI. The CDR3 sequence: CASRDRAAGEKLFF. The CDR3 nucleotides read TGTGCCAGCAGAGACAGGGCCGCAGGTGAAAAACTGTTTTTT.

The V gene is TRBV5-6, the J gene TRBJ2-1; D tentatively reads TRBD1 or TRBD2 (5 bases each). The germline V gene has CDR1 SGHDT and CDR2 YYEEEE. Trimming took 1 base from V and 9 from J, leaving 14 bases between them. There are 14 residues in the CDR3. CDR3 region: CASSLSWGIAEQFF. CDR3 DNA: TGTGCCAGCAGCTTGTCTTGGGGGATAGCTGAGCAGTTCTTC.

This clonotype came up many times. The DNA of the CDR3 is TGTGCCAGCAGCTCTATAATGTCTCCTGGGGGCTACACCTTC. Translated, it gives CASSSIMSPGGYTF. This chain links TRBV7-9 with TRBJ1-2; the D is unclear. Germline lookup yields CDR1 SEHNR and CDR2 FQNEAQ (reference sequence). V was clipped by 4 bases and J by 8 bases, with 17 bases between them. This CDR3 has 14 residues.

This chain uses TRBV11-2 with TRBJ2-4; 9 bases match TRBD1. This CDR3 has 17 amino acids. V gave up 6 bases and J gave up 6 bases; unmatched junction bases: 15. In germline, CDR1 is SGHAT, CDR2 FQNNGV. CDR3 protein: CASRPGQGILSRNIQYF. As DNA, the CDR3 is TGTGCCAGCAGGCCGGGACAGGGAATACTTTCGAGAAACATTCAGTACTTC.

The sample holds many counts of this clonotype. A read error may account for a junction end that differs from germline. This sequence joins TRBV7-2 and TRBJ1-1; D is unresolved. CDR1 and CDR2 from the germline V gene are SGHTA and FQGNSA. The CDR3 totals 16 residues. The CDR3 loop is CASSVARTGRYTEAFF. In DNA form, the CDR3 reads TGTGCCAGCAGCGTAGCCCGGACGGGGAGGTACACTGAAGCTTTCTTT.

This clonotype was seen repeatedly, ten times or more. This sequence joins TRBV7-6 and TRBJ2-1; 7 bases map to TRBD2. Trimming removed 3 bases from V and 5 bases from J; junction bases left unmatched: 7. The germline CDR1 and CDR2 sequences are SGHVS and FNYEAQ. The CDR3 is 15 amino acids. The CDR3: CASSLTGGENNEQFF. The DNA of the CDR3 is TGTGCCAGCAGCTTGACGGGGGGAGAAAACAATGAGCAGTTCTTC.

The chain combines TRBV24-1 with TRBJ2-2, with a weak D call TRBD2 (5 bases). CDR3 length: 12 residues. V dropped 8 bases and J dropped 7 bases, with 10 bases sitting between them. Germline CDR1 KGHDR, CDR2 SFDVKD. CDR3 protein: CATKVALGELFF. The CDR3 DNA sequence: TGTGCCACCAAAGTAGCGCTCGGGGAGCTGTTTTTT.

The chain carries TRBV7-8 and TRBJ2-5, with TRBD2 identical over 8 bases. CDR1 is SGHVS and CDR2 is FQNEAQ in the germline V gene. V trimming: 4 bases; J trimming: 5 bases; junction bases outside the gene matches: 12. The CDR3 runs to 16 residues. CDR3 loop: CASSSQEAGGWETQYF. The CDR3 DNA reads TGTGCCAGCAGCTCTCAGGAGGCGGGGGGCTGGGAGACCCAGTACTTC.